The 9 T cell receptor beta chains reported below all come from one sample, sequenced in a study of Tregs in tolerant kidney transplant recipients. Related graft donors supplied nonmyeloablative bone marrow transplants, and mixed chimerism was transient. Sequenced by immunoSEQ multiplex PCR; TCRdb stores in-frame clones only, minus some. The sample includes about 55,000 clones, around 90% seen only once; the top ten take around 15%. The sequences come from CD8+ T cells from blood (PBMCs), collected 24 months after the transplant. The source is a human patient who received a combined kidney and bone marrow transplant. Some T cells may be provided by the graft donor.

The J gene is TRBJ2-2, the V gene TRBV4-3; 8 bases line up with TRBD2. The CDR3 loop spans 18 amino acids. CDR1 and CDR2 from the germline V gene are LGHNA and YSLEER. Germline trimming cut 0 bases from V and 4 bases from J; bases unmatched to any gene: 10. CDR3 bases: TGCGCCAGCAGCCAAGATGATATGGAGCGGGAGAGCACCGGGGAGCTGTTTTTT. It is translated as CASSQDDMERESTGELFF.

The V and J genes are TRBV5-1 and TRBJ2-3, with a possible D match to TRBD1 (5 bases). The V and J ends lost 0 bases and 4 bases respectively, with 15 bases between them. The CDR3 spans 16 residues. Germline-derived CDR1 and CDR2 are SGHRS and YFSETQ. The CDR3 reads CASSLALTLGADTQYF. The CDR3 nucleotides read TGCGCCAGCAGCTTGGCCTTGACCTTAGGGGCAGATACGCAGTATTTT.

The chain has TRBV5-8 and TRBJ2-3; 8 bases are shared with TRBD2. J was trimmed by 3 bases and V by 1 base; bases with no gene match: 13. Germline V gives CDR1 SGHTS, CDR2 YDEGEE. The CDR3 covers 18 residues. In DNA form, the CDR3 reads TGTGCCAGCAGCTTGTGGGGCGCGGGGGGCACCAGGACAGATACGCAGTATTTT. As protein: CASSLWGAGGTRTDTQYF. Based on the CDR3 plus reference TRBV5-8 and TRBJ2-3, the full variable domain is EAGVTQSPTHLIKTRGQQATLRCSPISGHTSVYWYQQALGLGLQFLLWYDEGEERNRGNFPPRFSGRQFPNYSSELNVNALELEDSALYLCASSLWGAGGTRTDTQYFGPGTRLTVL.

The chain employs TRBV5-1 and TRBJ2-2; 8 nucleotides align to TRBD2. This CDR3 is 16 amino acids long. Germline assignment: CDR1 SGHRS and CDR2 YFSETQ. J gave up 6 bases and V 2 bases, and 9 bases lay outside the gene matches. CDR3 DNA: TGCGCCAGCAGCTTAGAAAGCGGGAGTTCGTCCGGGGAGCTGTTTTTT. The encoded protein is CASSLESGSSSGELFF. The full variable domain, rest sourced from reference TRBV5-1 and TRBJ2-2, is KAGVTQTPRYLIKTRGQQVTLSCSPISGHRSVSWYQQTPGQGLQFLFEYFSETQRNKGNFPGRFSGRQFSNSRSEMNVSTLELGDSALYLCASSLESGSSSGELFFGEGSRLTVL.

This rearrangement joins TRBV30 to TRBJ2-5; TRBD1 is a possible D gene (5 bases). Germline assignment: CDR1 GTSNPN and CDR2 SVGIG (reference sequence). This CDR3 contains 15 residues. The V end was cut by 1 base, the J end by 4 bases, with 16 bases between. CDR3 sequence (DNA): TGTGCCTGGAGTGAGTTCGGGCAGGGAAGAGAGACCCAGTACTTC. Protein sequence: CAWSEFGQGRETQYF.

The V call is TRBV5-1, the J call TRBJ1-2, with 8 positions matching TRBD1. Germline-derived CDR1 and CDR2 are SGHRS and YFSETQ. This CDR3 spans 13 amino acids. Germline trimming cut 4 bases from V and 7 bases from J; bases unmatched to any gene: 6. This chain's CDR3 is CASSPGDRGGYTF. The CDR3 DNA reads TGCGCCAGCAGCCCTGGAGACAGGGGTGGCTACACCTTC. Using reference TRBV5-1 and TRBJ1-2 for the parts outside the CDR3, the full variable domain is KAGVTQTPRYLIKTRGQQVTLSCSPISGHRSVSWYQQTPGQGLQFLFEYFSETQRNKGNFPGRFSGRQFSNSRSEMNVSTLELGDSALYLCASSPGDRGGYTFGSGTRLTVV.

The chain has TRBV4-1 and TRBJ2-7; 8 bases map to TRBD1. Trimming cost V 2 bases and J 3 bases; bases outside gene matches: 12. Germline CDR1 reads MGHRA; CDR2 reads YSYEKL. The length of the CDR3 is 17 residues. The CDR3, as DNA: TGCGCCAGCAGCCAACTCCTCGGGACAGGAGGACACTACGAGCAGTACTTC. Translating gives CASSQLLGTGGHYEQYF.

This chain uses TRBV7-2 with TRBJ2-7; the D gene is possibly TRBD1 (6 bases). In germline, CDR1 is SGHTA, CDR2 FQGNSA. The CDR3 length is 9 residues. CDR3: CAQGYEQYF. As DNA, the CDR3 is TGTGCTCAGGGGTACGAGCAGTACTTC.

A single count supports this clone. The gene calls are TRBV4-3 and TRBJ2-1; D possibly corresponds to TRBD1 (5 bases). CDR3 length equals 14 residues. CDR1 and CDR2 (germline): LGHNA, YSLEER. V was shortened by 1 base and J by 3 bases, with 7 bases between the two germline ends. The CDR3 DNA sequence: TGCGCCAGCAGCCAAGCCAGGGACTACAATGAGCAGTTCTTC. Translating gives CASSQARDYNEQFF.